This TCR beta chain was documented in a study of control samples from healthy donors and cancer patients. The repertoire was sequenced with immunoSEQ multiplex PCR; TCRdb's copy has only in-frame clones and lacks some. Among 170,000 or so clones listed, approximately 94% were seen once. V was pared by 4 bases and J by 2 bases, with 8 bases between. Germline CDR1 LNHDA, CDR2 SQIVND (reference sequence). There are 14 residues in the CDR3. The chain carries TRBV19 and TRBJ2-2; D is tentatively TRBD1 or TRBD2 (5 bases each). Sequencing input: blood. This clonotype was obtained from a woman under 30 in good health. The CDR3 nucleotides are TGTGCCAGTAGTAAGGGACCAAACACCGGGGAGCTGTTTTTT. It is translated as CASSKGPNTGELFF.